A selection of T cell receptor beta chains follows, all from one sample in a study of Ad26.COV2.S vaccination and SARS-CoV-2 variants. Measured with immunoSEQ multiplex PCR; TCRdb has only the in-frame clones, and not every one. The sample holds about 680,000 clones, roughly 90% seen once. Source: peripheral blood, taken in a trial of Ad26.COV2.S vaccine versus placebo. The receptors here all came from a person between 18 and 59 years old who received the Ad26.COV2.S COVID-19 vaccine or a placebo. Each CDR3 is given with its conserved first and last residue. A D gene is named only where the DNA matches it firmly. Clone size appears in some rows only: once, few, many, or a class for an expanded clone.

v_gene	abundance	j_gene	d_gene	CDR3nt	CDR3aa
TRBV19	few	TRBJ1-4	NA	TGTGCCAGTAACCCCAATGGAGGGGCGAATGAAAAACTGTTTTTT	CASNPNGGANEKLFF
TRBV11-2	many	TRBJ2-7	NA	TGTGCCAGCAGCTTAGAAGACGGCCCTGCCTACGAGCAGTACTTC	CASSLEDGPAYEQYF
TRBV18	NA	TRBJ2-7	TRBD1	TGTGCCAGCTCGGGACCCGGGACAGGGGTCCTAATCCAGTACTTC	CASSGPGTGVLIQYF
TRBV19	NA	TRBJ2-1	NA	TGTGCCAGTAGTATCCTCAGGGGTCGAACCTACAATGAGCAGTTCTTC	CASSILRGRTYNEQFF
TRBV10-3	NA	TRBJ2-2	NA	TGTGCCATCAGTGAGAACGGCAGAAACACCGGGGAGCTGTTTTTT	CAISENGRNTGELFF
TRBV4-2	NA	TRBJ1-2	TRBD1	TGTGCCAGCAACGGACAGGGACAGGTTAACTATGGCTACACCTTC	CASNGQGQVNYGYTF
TRBV5-1	NA	TRBJ2-5	NA	TGCGCCAGCAGCTTGACTGGGGCCGTCCAAGAGACCCAGTACTTC	CASSLTGAVQETQYF
TRBV19	NA	TRBJ2-3	NA	TGTGCCAGTAGTCGGCAGGGGCTGAGCACAGATACGCAGTATTTT	CASSRQGLSTDTQYF
TRBV6-2/TRBV6-3	NA	TRBJ1-5	NA	TGTGCCAGCAGTTATAAAGCAGGGATGTATCAGCCCCAGCATTTT	CASSYKAGMYQPQHF
TRBV11-2	NA	TRBJ2-1	NA	TGTGCCAGCAGCTTAGGGGCAGGCCGCTACAATGAGCAGTTCTTC	CASSLGAGRYNEQFF
TRBV6-5	NA	TRBJ1-1	NA	TGTGCCAGCAGCCGAAGTCCCATGAACACTGAAGCTTTCTTT	CASSRSPMNTEAFF
TRBV16	NA	TRBJ1-2	TRBD1	TGTGCCAGCAGCCACAACCAGGGGGCAGGGGGCTACACCTTC	CASSHNQGAGGYTF
TRBV2	NA	TRBJ2-7	NA	TGTGCCAGCCACCGGGACTGGGGATACGAGCAGTACTTC	CASHRDWGYEQYF
TRBV2	few	TRBJ1-2	NA	TGTGCCAGCAGTGAAGGAAGAAACTATGGCTACACCTTC	CASSEGRNYGYTF
TRBV30	NA	TRBJ1-2	NA	TGTGCCTGGAGTGTACGGGGGAATGGCGGCTACACCTTC	CAWSVRGNGGYTF
TRBV6-5	NA	TRBJ2-7	TRBD2	TGTGCCAGCCGGGGGAGCGGGGGGGCCTCCTACGAGCAGTACTTC	CASRGSGGASYEQYF